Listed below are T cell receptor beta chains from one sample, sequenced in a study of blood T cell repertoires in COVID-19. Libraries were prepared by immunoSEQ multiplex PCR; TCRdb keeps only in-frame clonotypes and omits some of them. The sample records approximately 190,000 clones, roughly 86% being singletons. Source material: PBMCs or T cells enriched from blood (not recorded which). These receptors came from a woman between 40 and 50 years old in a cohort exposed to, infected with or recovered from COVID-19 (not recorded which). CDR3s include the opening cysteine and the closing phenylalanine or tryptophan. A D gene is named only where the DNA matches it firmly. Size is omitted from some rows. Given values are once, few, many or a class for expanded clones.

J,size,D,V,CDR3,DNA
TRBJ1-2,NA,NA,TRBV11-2,CASTLKARASGYTF,TGTGCCAGCACCCTCAAAGCCAGGGCCTCCGGCTACACCTTC
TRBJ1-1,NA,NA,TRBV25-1,CASRVRGNTEAFF,TGTGCCAGCAGGGTACGAGGGAACACTGAAGCTTTCTTT
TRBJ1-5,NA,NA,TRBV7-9,CASSRITGNQPQHF,TGTGCCAGCAGCCGGATTACAGGGAATCAGCCCCAGCATTTT
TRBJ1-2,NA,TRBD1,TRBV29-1,CSVVQGAEGYTF,TGCAGCGTTGTGCAGGGGGCGGAGGGCTACACCTTC
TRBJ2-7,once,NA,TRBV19,CASSYAGRYYEQYF,TGTGCCAGTAGTTATGCGGGCCGTTATTACGAGCAGTACTTC
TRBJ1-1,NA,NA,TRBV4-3,CASSPRQTNTEAFF,TGCGCCAGCAGCCCCCGACAGACGAACACTGAAGCTTTCTTT
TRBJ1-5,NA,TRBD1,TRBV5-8,CASSLEAGTDNQPQHF,TGTGCCAGCAGCTTGGAGGCGGGGACAGACAATCAGCCCCAGCATTTT
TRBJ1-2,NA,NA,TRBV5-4,CASRFRDEGYGYTF,TGTGCCAGCAGGTTCAGGGATGAAGGGTATGGCTACACCTTC
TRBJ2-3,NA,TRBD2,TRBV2,CASRRVAGAGDTQYF,TGTGCCAGCAGGAGGGTAGCGGGGGCCGGAGATACGCAGTATTTT
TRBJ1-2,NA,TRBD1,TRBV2,CASTNPAGQGQFGYTF,TGTGCCAGCACCAACCCAGCCGGACAGGGTCAGTTTGGCTACACCTTC
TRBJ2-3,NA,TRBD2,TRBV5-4,CASSAGTRGITDTQYF,TGTGCCAGCAGCGCCGGGACTAGGGGGATCACAGATACGCAGTATTTT
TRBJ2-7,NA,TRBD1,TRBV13,CASSPRGTGGAYEQYF,TGTGCCAGCAGCCCGAGGGGAACAGGGGGCGCGTACGAGCAGTACTTC
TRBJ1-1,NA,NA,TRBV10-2,CASSEPGGVYTEAFF,TGCGCCAGCAGTGAGCCCGGCGGGGTGTACACTGAAGCTTTCTTT
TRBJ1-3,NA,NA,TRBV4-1,CASSQNTAPNSPIYF,TGCGCCAGCAGCCAGAATACAGCCCCCAATTCTCCGATATATTTT
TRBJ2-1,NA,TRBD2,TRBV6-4,CASEAREGGEQFF,TGTGCCAGCGAGGCGCGGGAGGGAGGTGAGCAGTTCTTC
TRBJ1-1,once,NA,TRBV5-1,CASSSRGVNTEAFF,TGCGCCAGCAGCTCCCGGGGGGTGAACACTGAAGCTTTCTTT
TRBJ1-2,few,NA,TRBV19,CASSIVPGPDGYTF,TGTGCCAGTAGTATAGTTCCGGGTCCGGATGGCTACACCTTC
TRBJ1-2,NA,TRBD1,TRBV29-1,CSVQDRGIGYTF,TGCAGCGTTCAGGACAGGGGCATAGGCTACACCTTC
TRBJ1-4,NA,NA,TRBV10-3,CAISGAENEKLFF,TGTGCCATCAGTGGGGCAGAGAATGAAAAACTGTTTTTT
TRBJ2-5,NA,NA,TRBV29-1,CSVRTDQETQYF,TGCAGCGTTCGGACAGACCAAGAGACCCAGTACTTC
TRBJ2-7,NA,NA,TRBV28,CASSAYFSALTEQYF,TGTGCCAGCAGTGCCTATTTTAGCGCGCTCACCGAGCAGTACTTC
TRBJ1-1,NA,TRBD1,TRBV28,CASSIYYRGTEAFF,TGTGCCAGCAGTATATATTACAGGGGCACTGAAGCTTTCTTT
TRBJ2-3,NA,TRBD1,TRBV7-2,CASSRNRGDTDTQYF,TGTGCCAGCAGCCGTAACAGGGGCGATACAGATACGCAGTATTTT
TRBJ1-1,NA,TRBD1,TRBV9,CASSVAGQGSTEAFF,TGTGCCAGCAGCGTAGCCGGACAGGGGAGCACTGAAGCTTTCTTT
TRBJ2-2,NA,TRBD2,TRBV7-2,CASSYGTSGRTWTGELFF,TGTGCCAGCAGCTACGGGACTAGCGGCCGTACCTGGACCGGGGAGCTGTTTTTT
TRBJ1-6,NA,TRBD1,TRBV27,CASSNHRGPVSPLHF,TGTGCCAGCAGCAATCACAGGGGGCCGGTTTCACCCCTCCACTTT
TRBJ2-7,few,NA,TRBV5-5,CASSVGGYEQYF,TGTGCCAGCAGCGTCGGGGGCTACGAGCAGTACTTC
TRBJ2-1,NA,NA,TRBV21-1,CASSTWDRGELFEQFF,TGTGCCAGCAGCACCTGGGACAGGGGGGAACTTTTTGAGCAGTTCTTC
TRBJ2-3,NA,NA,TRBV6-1,CASSEGASDTQYF,TGTGCCAGCAGTGAAGGCGCCTCAGATACGCAGTATTTT
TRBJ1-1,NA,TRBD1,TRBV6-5,CASLPRQGITEAFF,TGTGCCAGCCTCCCGCGACAGGGAATCACTGAAGCTTTCTTT
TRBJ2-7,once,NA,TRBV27,CASSLSTGTYEQYF,TGTGCCAGCAGTTTATCAACAGGAACCTACGAGCAGTACTTC
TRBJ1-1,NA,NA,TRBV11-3,CASSPISPRTLNTEAFF,TGTGCCAGCAGCCCTATCTCGCCACGGACACTGAACACTGAAGCTTTCTTT
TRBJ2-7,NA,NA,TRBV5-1,CASSLYNEQYF,TGCGCCAGCAGCTTGTACAACGAGCAGTACTTC
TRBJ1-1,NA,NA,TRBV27,CASGGGSHLDTEAFF,TGTGCCAGCGGGGGAGGGTCCCATTTGGACACTGAAGCTTTCTTT
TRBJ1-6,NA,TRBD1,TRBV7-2,CASSLETGYNSPLHF,TGTGCCAGCAGCTTAGAGACAGGGTATAATTCACCCCTCCACTTT